Sequencing of this T cell receptor beta chain was carried out in a study of vaccination and CD4 T cells after COVID-19. An Oncomine TCR Beta short-read assay was used to sequence the DNA from cultured CD4+ T cells. TCRdb re-derived calls from the PCR reads in MiXCR, one entry per CDR3 protein. The sample records about 24,000 distinct CDR3 sequences, more than 40% being singletons. This clonotype was detected only a few times. Its specificity is not known. The treatment was: approximately 9-day PBMC culture with coronavirus spike peptide pools or control peptides (ViraFEST assay). The germline gives CDR1 SNHLY, CDR2 FYNNEI. V lost 8 bases and J lost 0, with 4 bases in between. The CDR3 has 11 residues.

Sequencing was performed on CD4+ T cells from blood, cultured in vitro. The chain employs TRBV2 and TRBJ1-1; D not resolved. The origin of this receptor is a human donor who had recovered from COVID-19. The CDR3 loop reads CASSLNTEAFF. Written as DNA, the CDR3 is TGTGCCAGCTCATTGAACACTGAAGCTTTCTTT.